The sequence of this T cell receptor (beta chain) was determined in a study of T cell repertoires in cytomegalovirus infection (dated by TCRdb to between 2018 and 2020). The study in broad terms: Donor HLA type was relevant to the analysis, because carriage of CMV infection together with the matching HLA type was indicated by public TCR beta signatures. What the research found in general, with its limitations: The ex vivo response was dominated by HLA-C-restricted CMV-specific TCR beta clonotypes, which also provided the single most frequent clonotype in two of eight donors. In both this cohort and an independent cohort of some 370 donors, the cumulative frequency of public TCR beta family members distinguished carriers of CMV infection plus the relevant HLA type.

Comments on this clonotype: What this receptor recognizes is not known. With a much larger clone just one base away, this may be a read error.

The listed sequencing device is Illumina HiSeq 1500. TCRdb took the public reads, trimmed them with fastp at Q25, ran MiXCR for clone calling and kept in-frame beta chains. Identical CDR3 proteins give one entry, which carries the most common genes and DNA. For this sample the table gives about 600,000 distinct CDR3 sequences, of which less than 25% were detected only once. The ten largest account for around 7.6% of the sample. The cysteine opens and the phenylalanine closes a CDR3 of 16 amino acids. Only the CDR3 region is kept as DNA, spanning 48 bases read in frame from base 1. V and J are trimmed by 3 bases and 5 bases, and the gene matches miss 8 bases of the junction. The germline V gene provides CDR1 SGHVS and CDR2 FNYEAQ.

What was sequenced was CD8+ T cells from PBMCs. The source is a human donor in good health (CMV status not recorded). Some clones in this sample may be carry-over from other donors' samples. The chain links TRBV7-6 with TRBJ2-1; 9 junctional bases match TRBD2. The CDR3 in this case is CASSLGAAGGNNEQFF. Here is the DNA: TGTGCCAGCAGCTTGGGTGCTGCGGGGGGGAACAATGAGCAGTTCTTC.